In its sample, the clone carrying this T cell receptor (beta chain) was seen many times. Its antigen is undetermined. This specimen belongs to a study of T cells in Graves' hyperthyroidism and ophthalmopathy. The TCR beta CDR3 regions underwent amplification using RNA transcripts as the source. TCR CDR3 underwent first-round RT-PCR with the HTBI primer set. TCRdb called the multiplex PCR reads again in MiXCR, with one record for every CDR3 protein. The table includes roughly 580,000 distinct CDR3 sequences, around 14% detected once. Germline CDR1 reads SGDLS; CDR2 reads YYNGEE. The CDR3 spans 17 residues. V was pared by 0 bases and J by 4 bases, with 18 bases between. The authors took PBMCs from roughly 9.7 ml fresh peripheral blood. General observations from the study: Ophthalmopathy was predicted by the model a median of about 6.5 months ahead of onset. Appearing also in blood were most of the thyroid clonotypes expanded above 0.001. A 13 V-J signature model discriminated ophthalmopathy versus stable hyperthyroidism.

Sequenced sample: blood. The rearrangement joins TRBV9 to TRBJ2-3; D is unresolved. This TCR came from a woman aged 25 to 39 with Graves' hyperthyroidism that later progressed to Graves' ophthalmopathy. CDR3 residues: CASSVAGHQSGADTQYF. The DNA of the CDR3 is TGTGCCAGCAGCGTAGCCGGGCACCAAAGTGGGGCAGATACGCAGTATTTT.